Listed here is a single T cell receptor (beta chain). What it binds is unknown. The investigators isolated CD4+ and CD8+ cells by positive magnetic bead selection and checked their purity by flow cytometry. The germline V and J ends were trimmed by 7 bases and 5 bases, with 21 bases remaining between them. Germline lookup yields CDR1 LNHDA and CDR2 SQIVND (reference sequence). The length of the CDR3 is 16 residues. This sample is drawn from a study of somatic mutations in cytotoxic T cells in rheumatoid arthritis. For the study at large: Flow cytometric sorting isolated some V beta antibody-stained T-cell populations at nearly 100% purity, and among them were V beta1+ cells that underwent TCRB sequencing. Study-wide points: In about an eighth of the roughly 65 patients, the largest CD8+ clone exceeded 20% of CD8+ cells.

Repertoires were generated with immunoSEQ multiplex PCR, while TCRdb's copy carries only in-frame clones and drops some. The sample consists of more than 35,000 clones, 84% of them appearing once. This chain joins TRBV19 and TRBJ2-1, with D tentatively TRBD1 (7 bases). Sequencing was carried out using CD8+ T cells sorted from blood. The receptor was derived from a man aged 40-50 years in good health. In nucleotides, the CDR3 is TGTGCCAGTACTTACGCGGGACAGTTTCCCAACAATGAGCAGTTCTTC. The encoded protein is CASTYAGQFPNNEQFF.